One and the same sample provided the 16 T cell receptor beta chains below, sequenced in a study of blood T cell repertoires in COVID-19. TCRdb's copy holds only in-frame clones and misses some; the assay was immunoSEQ multiplex PCR. In the table there are roughly 250,000 clones, 85% to 95% of which are singletons. Sequences were obtained from peripheral blood. Source of these receptors: a man younger than 40 with COVID-19, enrolled during active disease.

The chain carries TRBV6-6 and TRBJ1-3; no clear D gene. The CDR3 contains 13 residues. Germline V lookup: CDR1 MNHNY, CDR2 SVGAGI (reference sequence). With 5 bases removed from V and 7 bases from J, the gap between germline ends came to 12 bases. CDR3 nucleotides: TGTGCCAGCAGTGACAACTTCCTGAACACCATATATTTT. Amino acids: CASSDNFLNTIYF.

The chain couples TRBV3-1 (or the pseudogene TRBV3-2) to TRBJ2-1; possibly TRBD2 for D (5 bases). The CDR3 runs to 12 residues. The V end was cut by 3 bases, the J end by 7 bases, with 7 bases between. Looked up from germline, CDR1 is LGHDT and CDR2 is YNNKEL (reference sequence). Here the CDR3 DNA reads TGTGCCAGCAGCCAGTGGAGGAATGAGCAGTTCTTC. Protein product: CASSQWRNEQFF.

This rearrangement joins TRBV7-9 to TRBJ1-6; a weak D match, TRBD1 (5 bases). V lost 2 bases and J 7 bases, leaving 9 bases between the germline ends. CDR1 is SEHNR, CDR2 FQNEAQ, per germline (reference sequence). The CDR3 is 14 amino acids. CDR3 residues: CASSLNRNNSPLHF. Here the CDR3 DNA reads TGTGCCAGCAGCTTAAACAGGAACAATTCACCCCTCCACTTT.

The V call is TRBV4-1, the J call TRBJ1-1; 7 bases agree with TRBD1. Looked up from germline, CDR1 is MGHRA and CDR2 is YSYEKL. This CDR3 spans 13 amino acids. The trim removed 1 base at V and 8 bases at J, leaving 4 bases unmatched. The CDR3 region has the DNA TGCGCCAGCAGCCAAGTCGGGACAGAAGAAGCTTTCTTT. Protein: CASSQVGTEEAFF.

The chain is built from TRBV11-2 and TRBJ2-1; D may be TRBD2 (5 bases). The CDR3 length is 13 residues. Trimming removed 5 bases from V and 8 bases from J, with 13 bases in between. Germline values: CDR1 SGHAT, CDR2 FQNNGV. DNA for the CDR3: TGTGCCAGCAGCACCACTAGATTGGATGAGCAGTTCTTC. It encodes CASSTTRLDEQFF.

The J gene is TRBJ1-3, the V gene TRBV27; no reliable D call. Germline CDR1 MNHEY, CDR2 SMNVEV (reference sequence). The germline V and J ends were trimmed by 2 bases and 1 base, with 9 bases remaining between them. The CDR3 contains 15 residues. The CDR3 loop is CASSLRGSSGNTIYF. The CDR3 DNA reads as TGTGCCAGCAGTTTACGAGGAAGTTCTGGAAACACCATATATTTT.

The chain joins TRBV11-1 to TRBJ1-6; 8 nucleotides agree with TRBD1. The CDR3 has 13 amino acids. Germline V gene data show CDR1 as SGHAT and CDR2 as FQDESV (reference sequence). Trimming took 5 bases from V and 11 from J; bases not matched to a gene: 5. CDR3 DNA sequence: TGTGCCAGCAGCGACAGGGGACGGGCACCCCTCCACTTT. Amino acids: CASSDRGRAPLHF.

V and J are TRBV2 and TRBJ1-2, with 7 bases fitting TRBD1. CDR1 is SNHLY and CDR2 is FYNNEI in the germline V gene. CDR3 length: 14 amino acids. V lost 3 bases and J lost 8; bases outside the gene matches: 9. CDR3 nucleotide sequence: TGTGCCAGCAGTGATGACAGGGACGGGGCCGGCTACACCTTC. It yields the protein CASSDDRDGAGYTF.

This rearrangement joins TRBV27 to TRBJ2-1; D gene unclear. V dropped 2 bases and J dropped 9 bases, with 8 bases sitting between them. CDR1 MNHEY and CDR2 SMNVEV come from the germline V gene (reference sequence). CDR3 length equals 12 residues. In nucleotides, the CDR3 is TGTGCCAGCAGTTTAGACATTCGTGAGCAGTTCTTC. It is translated as CASSLDIREQFF.

This sequence joins TRBV9 and TRBJ1-3; a weak D match, TRBD1 (6 bases). Germline CDR1 SGDLS, CDR2 YYNGEE. The length of the CDR3 is 15 residues. V lost 0 bases and J 7 bases, leaving 14 bases between the germline ends. The CDR3 loop is CASSVEGVSGNTIYF. DNA for the CDR3: TGTGCCAGCAGCGTAGAGGGGGTATCAGGGAACACCATATATTTT.

This clone appeared a few times. The V call is TRBV11-2, the J call TRBJ1-5; 8 positions agree with TRBD1. This CDR3 spans 18 amino acids. Germline CDR1 SGHAT, CDR2 FQNNGV. V lost 1 base and J lost 1; bases outside the gene matches: 9. For the CDR3, the DNA is TGTGCCAGCAGCTTAGGATACAGGGGGGAGGGAAGCAATCAGCCCCAGCATTTT. Amino acid sequence: CASSLGYRGEGSNQPQHF.

CDR3 nucleotides: TGTGCCACCCACCGGGGGGGGGAGGAGGATGGCTACACCTTC. Translating it yields CATHRGGEEDGYTF. J is TRBJ1-2 and V is TRBV19; possible D gene TRBD1, 5 bases. This CDR3 spans 14 amino acids. V was clipped by 10 bases and J by 6 bases, with 21 bases between them. Germline loops: CDR1 LNHDA, CDR2 SQIVND (reference sequence).

This sequence joins TRBV19 and TRBJ2-7; a possible D gene is TRBD1 (5 bases). The V end lost 4 bases, the J end lost 3 bases, and 13 bases lay between the germline ends. Per the germline V gene, CDR1 is LNHDA and CDR2 is SQIVND (reference sequence). The CDR3 consists of 14 residues. The CDR3 sequence: CASSTLTGNYEQYF. DNA of the CDR3: TGTGCCAGTAGTACCCTTACAGGAAACTACGAGCAGTACTTC.

This clone has only a few counts. The rearrangement links TRBV30 to TRBJ1-3; no firm D call. The V end lost 0 bases, the J end lost 4 bases, and 10 bases lay between the germline ends. The CDR3 has 14 residues. Germline V gene data show CDR1 as GTSNPN and CDR2 as SVGIG (reference sequence). Here the CDR3 reads CAWSVRRAGNTIYF. CDR3 sequence (DNA): TGTGCCTGGAGTGTACGCCGTGCGGGAAACACCATATATTTT.

Only one count was recorded for this clone. The chain has TRBV5-6 and TRBJ2-7; 7 bases line up with TRBD1. Germline lookup yields CDR1 SGHDT and CDR2 YYEEEE. The ends lost 1 base at V and 4 bases at J; junction bases unmatched: 2. This CDR3 comprises 13 residues. In DNA form, the CDR3 reads TGTGCCAGCAGCTTGTACAGGGGTTACGAGCAGTACTTC. Protein: CASSLYRGYEQYF.

The V gene is TRBV10-3, the J gene TRBJ1-3, with 9 bases matching TRBD1. V lost 10 bases and J lost 1; bases outside the gene matches: 8. The CDR3 has 15 amino acids. CDR1 is ENHRY and CDR2 is SYGVKD in the germline V gene. The chain's CDR3 is CATGQGLESGNTIYF. DNA of the CDR3: TGTGCCACCGGACAGGGGTTGGAGTCTGGAAACACCATATATTTT.